Following are 20 T cell receptor beta chains from one sample sequenced in a study of T cells in Graves' hyperthyroidism and ophthalmopathy. RNA transcripts provided the source from which TCR beta CDR3 regions were amplified. The TCR CDR3 first-round RT-PCR relied on the HTBI primer set. MiXCR, run by TCRdb on the multiplex PCR reads, gives a single entry per CDR3 protein. The sample holds a few hundred thousand distinct CDR3 sequences, around 15% seen once. The source material was blood. Source of these receptors: a middle-aged woman with Graves' ophthalmopathy.

This clonotype was picked up many times. The chain is built from TRBV20-1 and TRBJ2-7, with 7 bases identical to TRBD2. The germline CDR1 and CDR2 sequences are DFQATT and SNEGSKA (reference sequence). Trimming cost V 3 bases and J 0 bases; bases outside gene matches: 8. The CDR3 spans 15 residues. The CDR3 bases are TGCAGTGCTAGTTCTGAGCGGGGCTTCTCCTACGAGCAGTACTTC. Its protein product is CSASSERGFSYEQYF.

Ten or more counts support this clonotype. V usage is TRBV10-3 and J usage is TRBJ1-5; weak D call: TRBD1 (6 bases). Germline loops: CDR1 ENHRY, CDR2 SYGVKD. V lost 8 bases, J lost 7 bases, and 12 bases lay in between. The CDR3 contains 12 residues. The CDR3 bases are TGTGCCATCGGACAAGGGGGACAGCCCCAGCATTTT. Its protein is CAIGQGGQPQHF.

This clonotype was counted a few times. This chain uses TRBV30 with TRBJ2-7, with TRBD2 identical over 7 bases. Germline assignment: CDR1 GTSNPN and CDR2 SVGIG (reference sequence). With V trimmed by 2 bases and J by 7 bases, 8 bases remained unmatched. The CDR3 is made up of 13 amino acids. The CDR3 loop reads CAWSLGGSGEQYF. CDR3 nucleotides: TGTGCCTGGAGTTTGGGAGGGTCCGGAGAGCAGTACTTC.

In its sample, this clonotype was seen a few times. The chain joins TRBV10-3 to TRBJ2-7; D call uncertain. V was pared by 3 bases and J by 0 bases, with 9 bases between. Looked up from germline, CDR1 is ENHRY and CDR2 is SYGVKD. This CDR3 has 14 amino acids. The CDR3 DNA reads TGTGCCATCAGTGAAGGTCCCAGCTCCTACGAGCAGTACTTC. Translated: CAISEGPSSYEQYF.

This clonotype was observed many times. V usage is TRBV2 and J usage is TRBJ2-1, with D possibly being TRBD2 (6 bases). V was trimmed by 5 bases and J by 3 bases, leaving 14 bases between them. The CDR3 is 15 residues long. CDR1 is SNHLY and CDR2 is FYNNEI in the germline V gene. The CDR3 DNA sequence: TGTGCCAGCAGTTCCGGGACTCCTAGCTACAATGAGCAGTTCTTC. Encoded protein: CASSSGTPSYNEQFF.

This clonotype has at least ten counts. J is TRBJ2-3 and V is TRBV7-3; 11 positions match TRBD2. Losses at the gene ends were 5 bases for V and 0 bases for J; bases not matched to a gene: 4. CDR3 length: 16 residues. Per the germline V gene, CDR1 is SGHTA and CDR2 is FQGTGA. The CDR3 loop reads CASSPTSGASTDTQYF. The CDR3, as DNA: TGTGCCAGCAGCCCGACTAGCGGGGCTAGCACAGATACGCAGTATTTT.

This clonotype has ten or more counts. The rearrangement uses TRBV20-1 and TRBJ2-7, with 9 nucleotides matching TRBD1. Germline V gene data show CDR1 as DFQATT and CDR2 as SNEGSKA (reference sequence). V gave up 7 bases and J gave up 3 bases; unmatched junction bases: 4. CDR3 length: 12 amino acids. This CDR3 is CSVQGARYEQYF. The DNA for the CDR3 is TGCAGTGTACAGGGGGCGCGCTACGAGCAGTACTTC.

There are many counts of this clonotype. The chain couples TRBV5-1 to TRBJ2-1; weak D call: TRBD2 (6 bases). Trimming removed 4 bases from V and 1 base from J, with 12 bases in between. The germline V gene encodes CDR1 SGHRS and CDR2 YFSETQ. The CDR3 runs 15 residues. Here the CDR3 DNA reads TGCGCCAGCAGCCGAGTCGGGGGTTCCTACAATGAGCAGTTCTTC. It specifies CASSRVGGSYNEQFF. Full variable domain (missing parts from reference TRBV5-1 and TRBJ2-1): KAGVTQTPRYLIKTRGQQVTLSCSPISGHRSVSWYQQTPGQGLQFLFEYFSETQRNKGNFPGRFSGRQFSNSRSEMNVSTLELGDSALYLCASSRVGGSYNEQFFGPGTRLTVL.

The V and J genes are TRBV19 and TRBJ1-5, with 9 bases lining up with TRBD1. The CDR3 loop spans 14 amino acids. The V gene's germline CDR1 is LNHDA and CDR2 SQIVND (reference sequence). V shed 6 bases and J 12 bases; nucleotides not matched to a gene: 12. The CDR3 region has the DNA TGTGCCAGTAGGACCGAACAGGGGGCCTACATCCAGCATTTT. The encoded protein is CASRTEQGAYIQHF. The variable domain in full, completed from reference TRBV19 and TRBJ1-5, reads DGGITQSPKYLFRKEGQNVTLSCEQNLNHDAMYWYRQDPGQGLRLIYYSQIVNDFQKGDIAEGYSVSREKKESFPLTVTSAQKNPTAFYLCASRTEQGAYIQHFGDGTRLSIL.

V gene TRBV5-8 combines with J gene TRBJ2-5, with D tentatively TRBD2 (5 bases). Germline V gives CDR1 SGHTS, CDR2 YDEGEE. Trimming left V 0 bases short and J 0 bases short, with 12 bases between. This CDR3 is 16 amino acids long. This chain's CDR3 is CASSLGAAEYQETQYF. CDR3 DNA sequence: TGTGCCAGCAGCTTGGGGGCAGCGGAGTACCAAGAGACCCAGTACTTC.

This clonotype was recorded many times. The chain couples TRBV11-2 to TRBJ2-2, with TRBD2 as a possible D gene (5 bases). This CDR3 is 15 amino acids long. The ends were cut back, 5 bases at V and 3 bases at J, with 13 bases in the middle. Germline CDR1 and CDR2: SGHAT and FQNNGV. The CDR3 DNA follows: TGTGCCAGCAGCGCCCCGGAGCGGCACACCGGGGAGCTGTTTTTT. This gives the protein CASSAPERHTGELFF.

This clonotype was recorded at least ten times. CDR3 residues: CASSPPNGSGNEQFF. Here the CDR3 DNA reads TGTGCCAGCTCACCACCTAACGGGAGTGGCAATGAGCAGTTCTTC. The chain recombines TRBV18 with TRBJ2-1; D is possibly TRBD2 (6 bases). V was trimmed by 0 bases and J by 6 bases, leaving 12 bases between them. Germline V gene lookup returns CDR1 KGHSH and CDR2 LQKENI. This CDR3 has 15 amino acids.

The V gene is TRBV9, the J gene TRBJ1-2, with D unresolved. The CDR3 has 17 amino acids. Trimming removed 4 bases from V and 8 bases from J, with 27 bases in between. The germline V gene encodes CDR1 SGDLS and CDR2 YYNGEE. The CDR3 sequence is CASSPQFLGAEWEGYTF. The CDR3 coding sequence is TGTGCCAGCAGCCCCCAATTCTTGGGCGCGGAATGGGAAGGCTACACCTTC.

There are many counts of this clonotype. The V gene is TRBV18, the J gene TRBJ1-1, with D unclear. V was pared by 8 bases and J by 0 bases, with 10 bases between. Germline CDR1 and CDR2: KGHSH and LQKENI. The CDR3 spans 13 residues. CDR3 DNA sequence: TGTGCCAGCAGCCCCTCAGTGAACACTGAAGCTTTCTTT. It translates to CASSPSVNTEAFF.

This clonotype was detected ten times or more. The chain couples TRBV29-1 to TRBJ2-1; D is possibly TRBD2 (5 bases). There are 15 residues in the CDR3. CDR1 is SQVTM and CDR2 is ANQGSEA in the germline V gene. Between the trimmed V and J ends, which lost 1 base and 8 bases, there was a span of 18 bases. CDR3 DNA: TGCAGCGTTGAAGGCCCCCGGCTAGCAATCCATGAGCAGTTCTTC. It encodes CSVEGPRLAIHEQFF.

The chain links TRBV28 to TRBJ2-4; weak D call: TRBD2 (7 bases). V lost 7 bases, J lost 4 bases, and 14 bases lay in between. The CDR3 is 14 residues long. Germline-derived CDR1 and CDR2 are MDHEN and SYDVKM. CDR3 nucleotides: TGTGCCAGCACTGTGGGAGGGGGTAAAAACATTCAGTACTTC. This sequence encodes CASTVGGGKNIQYF.

This clonotype was counted only a few times. The V gene is TRBV20-1, the J gene TRBJ2-7; TRBD1 or TRBD2 may be the D gene (5 bases each). Germline assignment: CDR1 DFQATT and CDR2 SNEGSKA (reference sequence). The CDR3 spans 14 residues. With 2 bases removed from V and 0 bases from J, the gap between germline ends came to 11 bases. The CDR3, as DNA: TGCAGTGCTAGACCCCGGGACGCCTCCTACGAGCAGTACTTC. This translates into CSARPRDASYEQYF.

This clonotype was recorded many times. V usage is TRBV5-1 and J usage is TRBJ2-1; 8 bases align to TRBD1. Unmatched junction bases numbered 14, after V lost 3 bases and J lost 6 bases. The CDR3 length is 17 residues. Germline assignment: CDR1 SGHRS and CDR2 YFSETQ. The CDR3 DNA reads TGCGCCAGCAGCTCAAACCCCTCAGACAGGGGATTCAATGAGCAGTTCTTC. This translates into CASSSNPSDRGFNEQFF.

The table lists this clonotype with a few counts. The chain employs TRBV19 and TRBJ2-7, with 7 bases that match TRBD1. The J segment lost 2 bases and the V segment lost 5 bases, leaving 9 bases of the junction unmatched. The CDR3 has 15 amino acids. Germline V gives CDR1 LNHDA, CDR2 SQIVND (reference sequence). Written as DNA, the CDR3 is TGTGCCAGTAGTCTCAGAAGGACAGGAACCTACGAGCAGTACTTC. Translation gives CASSLRRTGTYEQYF.

This clonotype was detected only a few times. This chain uses TRBV20-1 with TRBJ1-2; no definite D call. This CDR3 comprises 16 residues. Germline CDR1 is DFQATT and CDR2 is SNEGSKA (reference sequence). V was trimmed by 0 bases and J by 1 base, leaving 15 bases between them. DNA of the CDR3: TGCAGTGCTAGAGATAGGAGGCACTATGATAACTATGGCTACACCTTC. This sequence encodes CSARDRRHYDNYGYTF.